This TCR beta chain was observed in a study of TIL therapy for anti-PD-1-resistant metastatic lung cancer. The libraries were made with immunoSEQ v3. Method: immunoSEQ multiplex PCR; TCRdb's copy keeps in-frame clones and lacks some. Of under 60,000 clones detected, approximately 86% appear once; the ten largest clones hold 5%. As to time point: pre-treatment sample, taken before nivolumab and TIL therapy. Stage 4 NSCLC adults joined between late 2017 and 2020. The CDR3 is made up of 14 amino acids. Trimming stripped 1 base from V and 6 bases from J, with 9 bases between. CDR1 and CDR2 from the germline V gene are SGHAT and FQNNGV.

Here the sequenced sample was blood, taken at baseline. The V gene is TRBV11-2, the J gene TRBJ2-2; TRBD1 might be the D (5 bases). This clonotype originated in a person between 30 and 79 years old with non-small cell lung cancer. The DNA for the CDR3 is TGTGCCAGCAGCTTAGTGCCAGGGCCCGGGGAGCTGTTTTTT. Its protein is CASSLVPGPGELFF.